This record covers a single T cell receptor (beta chain). Antigen specificity is unknown. The data were taken from a study of blood T cells in healthy people across ages. PCR was performed a second time for about 7 to 11 cycles using a sample-barcoded 5' primer and a J-beta primer mix. TCRdb reanalysed the 5' RACE reads using MiXCR and keeps one entry per CDR3 protein. The data hold approximately 960,000 distinct CDR3 sequences, with 25% to 35% observed a single time. The V end was cut by 7 bases, the J end by 7 bases, with 13 bases between. The CDR3 loop spans 12 amino acids. Germline values: CDR1 LGHDT, CDR2 YNNKEL (reference sequence). Points from the study as a whole: Researchers judged that diversity estimates from one million T cells fell short of true values.

The same data also went into a second study, on T cells of mothers and their children. That paper adds: The cDNA synthesis received all extracted RNA, at about 1.5 ug per 15 ul. Every mother produced more than 9 million TCR beta CDR3 reads, whereas every child provided several million.

The genes are TRBV3-1 and TRBJ1-1; D is unresolved. The origin of this receptor is a woman aged 40 to 55 in good health. The sequencing sample was made of blood. The CDR3 bases are TGTGCCAGCACCCCGGAAATGGGTGAAGCTTTCTTT. Amino acid sequence: CASTPEMGEAFF.